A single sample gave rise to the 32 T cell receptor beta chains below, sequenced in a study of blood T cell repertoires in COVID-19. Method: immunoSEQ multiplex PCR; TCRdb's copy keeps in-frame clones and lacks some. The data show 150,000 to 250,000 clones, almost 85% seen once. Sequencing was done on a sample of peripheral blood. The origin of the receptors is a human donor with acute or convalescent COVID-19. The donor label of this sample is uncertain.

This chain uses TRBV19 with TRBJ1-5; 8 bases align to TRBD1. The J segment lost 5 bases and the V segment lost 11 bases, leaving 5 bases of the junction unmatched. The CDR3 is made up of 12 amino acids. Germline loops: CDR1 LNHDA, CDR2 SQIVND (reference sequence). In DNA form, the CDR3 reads TGTGCCGACAGGGGAAAAGATCAGCCCCAGCATTTT. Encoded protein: CADRGKDQPQHF.

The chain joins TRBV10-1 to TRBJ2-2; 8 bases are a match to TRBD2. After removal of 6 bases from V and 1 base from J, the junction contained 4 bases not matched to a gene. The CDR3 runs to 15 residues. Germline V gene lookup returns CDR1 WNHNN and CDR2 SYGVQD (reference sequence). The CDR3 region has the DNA TGCGCCAGCAGCGACCTAGCGGGGAACACCGGGGAGCTGTTTTTT. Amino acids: CASSDLAGNTGELFF.

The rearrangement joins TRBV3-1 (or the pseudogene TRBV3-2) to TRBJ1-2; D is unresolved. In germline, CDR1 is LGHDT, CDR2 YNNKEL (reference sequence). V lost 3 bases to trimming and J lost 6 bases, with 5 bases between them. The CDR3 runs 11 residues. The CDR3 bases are TGTGCCAGCAGCCAGGCCCATGGCTACACCTTC. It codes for CASSQAHGYTF.

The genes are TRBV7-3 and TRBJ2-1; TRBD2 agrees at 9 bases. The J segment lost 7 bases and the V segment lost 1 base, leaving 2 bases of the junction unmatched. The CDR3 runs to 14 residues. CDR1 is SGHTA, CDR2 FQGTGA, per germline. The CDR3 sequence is CASSLSSGSNEQFF. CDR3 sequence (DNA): TGTGCCAGCAGCTTAAGTAGCGGGAGTAATGAGCAGTTCTTC.

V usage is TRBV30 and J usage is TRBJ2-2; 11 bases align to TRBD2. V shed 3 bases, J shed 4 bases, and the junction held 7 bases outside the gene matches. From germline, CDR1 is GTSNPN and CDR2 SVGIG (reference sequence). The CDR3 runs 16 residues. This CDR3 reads CAWSAFLAGGTGELFF. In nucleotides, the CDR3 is TGTGCCTGGAGCGCGTTTCTAGCGGGAGGCACCGGGGAGCTGTTTTTT.

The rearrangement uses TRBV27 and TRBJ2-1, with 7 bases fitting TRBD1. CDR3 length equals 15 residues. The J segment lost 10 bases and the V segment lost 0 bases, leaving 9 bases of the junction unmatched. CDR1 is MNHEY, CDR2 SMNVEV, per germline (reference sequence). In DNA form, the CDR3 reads TGTGCCAGCAGTTTATCCGCCTCGACAGGGCGCGAGCAGTTCTTC. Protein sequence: CASSLSASTGREQFF.

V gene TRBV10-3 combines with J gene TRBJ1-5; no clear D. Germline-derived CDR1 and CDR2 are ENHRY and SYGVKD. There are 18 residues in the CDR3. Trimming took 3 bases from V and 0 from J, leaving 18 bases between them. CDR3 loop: CAISEVGGFQTSNQPQHF. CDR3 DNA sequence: TGTGCCATCAGTGAAGTCGGAGGGTTTCAAACTAGCAATCAGCCCCAGCATTTT.

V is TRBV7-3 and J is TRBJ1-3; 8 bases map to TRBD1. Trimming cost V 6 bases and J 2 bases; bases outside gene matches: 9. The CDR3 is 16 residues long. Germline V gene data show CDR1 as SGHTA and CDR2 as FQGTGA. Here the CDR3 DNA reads TGTGCCAGCAGTTCCTCTGGACAGGGTGCTGGAAACACCATATATTTT. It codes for CASSSSGQGAGNTIYF.

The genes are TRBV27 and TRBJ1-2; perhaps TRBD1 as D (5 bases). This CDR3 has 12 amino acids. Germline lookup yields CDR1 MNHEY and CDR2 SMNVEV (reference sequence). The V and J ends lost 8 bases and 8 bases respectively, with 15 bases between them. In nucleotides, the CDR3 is TGTGCCAGCTCGGACACGGTAGGAGGCTACACCTTC. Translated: CASSDTVGGYTF.

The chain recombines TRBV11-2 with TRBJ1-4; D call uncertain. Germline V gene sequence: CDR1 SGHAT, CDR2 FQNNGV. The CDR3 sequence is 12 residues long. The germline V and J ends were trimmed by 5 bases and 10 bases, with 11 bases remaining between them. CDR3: CASSLNRGKLFF. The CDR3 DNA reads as TGTGCCAGCAGCCTCAACCGAGGAAAACTGTTTTTT.

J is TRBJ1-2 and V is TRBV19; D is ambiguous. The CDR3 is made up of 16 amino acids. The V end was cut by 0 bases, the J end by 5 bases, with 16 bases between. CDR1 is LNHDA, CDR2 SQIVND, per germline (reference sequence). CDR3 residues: CASSIDRTPPAYGYTF. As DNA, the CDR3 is TGTGCCAGTAGTATAGACCGGACTCCTCCGGCGTATGGCTACACCTTC.

CDR3 nucleotide sequence: TGTGCCAGCAGTTCCTGGACAGGGGTTGGCACAGATACGCAGTATTTT. Protein sequence: CASSSWTGVGTDTQYF. The chain has TRBV6-6 and TRBJ2-3; 9 bases agree with TRBD1. This CDR3 contains 16 residues. The V and J ends lost 4 bases and 1 base, in that order; junction bases with no gene match: 6. From germline, CDR1 is MNHNY and CDR2 SVGAGI (reference sequence).

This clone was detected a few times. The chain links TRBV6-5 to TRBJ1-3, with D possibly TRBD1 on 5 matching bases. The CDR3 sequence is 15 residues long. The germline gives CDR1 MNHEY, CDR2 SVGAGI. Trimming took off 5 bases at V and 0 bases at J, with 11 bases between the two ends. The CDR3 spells CASSTQGSSGNTIYF. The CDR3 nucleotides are TGTGCCAGCAGTACCCAGGGTAGCTCTGGAAACACCATATATTTT.

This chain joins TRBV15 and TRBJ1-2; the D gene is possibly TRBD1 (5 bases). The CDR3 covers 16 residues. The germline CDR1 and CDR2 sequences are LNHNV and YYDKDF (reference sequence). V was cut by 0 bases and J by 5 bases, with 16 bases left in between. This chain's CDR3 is CATSRERAGQGYGYTF. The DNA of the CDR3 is TGTGCCACCAGCAGAGAGAGGGCGGGGCAGGGATATGGCTACACCTTC. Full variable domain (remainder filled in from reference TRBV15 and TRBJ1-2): DAMVIQNPRYQVTQFGKPVTLSCSQTLNHNVMYWYQQKSSQAPKLLFHYYDKDFNNEADTPDNFQSRRPNTSFCFLDIRSPGLGDTAMYLCATSRERAGQGYGYTFGSGTRLTVV.

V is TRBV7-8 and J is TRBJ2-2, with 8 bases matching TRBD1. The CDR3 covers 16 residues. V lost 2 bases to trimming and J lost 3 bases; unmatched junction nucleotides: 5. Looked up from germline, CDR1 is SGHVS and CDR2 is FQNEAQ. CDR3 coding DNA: TGTGCCAGCAGCTTACGGGGACAGGTGGACACCGGGGAGCTGTTTTTT. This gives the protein CASSLRGQVDTGELFF.

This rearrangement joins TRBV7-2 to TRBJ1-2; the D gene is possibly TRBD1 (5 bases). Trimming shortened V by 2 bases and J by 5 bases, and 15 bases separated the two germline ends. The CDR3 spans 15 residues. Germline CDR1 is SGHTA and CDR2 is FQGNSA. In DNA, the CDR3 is TGTGCCAGCAGCTTATTGACAGCCGGTCCTTATGGCTACACCTTC. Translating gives CASSLLTAGPYGYTF.

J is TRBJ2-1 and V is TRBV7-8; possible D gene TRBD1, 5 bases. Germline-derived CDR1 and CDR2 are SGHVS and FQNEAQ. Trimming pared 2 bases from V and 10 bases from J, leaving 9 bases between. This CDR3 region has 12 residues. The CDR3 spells CASSLSDSEQFF. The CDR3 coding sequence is TGTGCCAGCAGCTTAAGCGACAGCGAGCAGTTCTTC.

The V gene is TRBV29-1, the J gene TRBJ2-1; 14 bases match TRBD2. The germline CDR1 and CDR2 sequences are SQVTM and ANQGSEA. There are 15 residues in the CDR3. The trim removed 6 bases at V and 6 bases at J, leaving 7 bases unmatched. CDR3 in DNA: TGCAGCGTATCCGGGACTAGCGGGAGCCTCAATGAGCAGTTCTTC. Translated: CSVSGTSGSLNEQFF.

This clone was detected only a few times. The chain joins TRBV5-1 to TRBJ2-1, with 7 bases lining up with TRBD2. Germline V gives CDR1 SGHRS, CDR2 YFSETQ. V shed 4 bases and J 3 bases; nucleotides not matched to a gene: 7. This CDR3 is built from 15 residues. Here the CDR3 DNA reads TGCGCCAGCAGCCCTGCGGGGGTGGGCTACAATGAGCAGTTCTTC. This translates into CASSPAGVGYNEQFF.

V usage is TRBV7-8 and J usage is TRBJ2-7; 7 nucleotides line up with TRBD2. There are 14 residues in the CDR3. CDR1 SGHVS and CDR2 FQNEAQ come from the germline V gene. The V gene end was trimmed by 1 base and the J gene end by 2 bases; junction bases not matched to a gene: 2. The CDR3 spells CASSLEAGTYEQYF. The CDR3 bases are TGTGCCAGCAGCTTAGAAGCGGGAACCTACGAGCAGTACTTC.

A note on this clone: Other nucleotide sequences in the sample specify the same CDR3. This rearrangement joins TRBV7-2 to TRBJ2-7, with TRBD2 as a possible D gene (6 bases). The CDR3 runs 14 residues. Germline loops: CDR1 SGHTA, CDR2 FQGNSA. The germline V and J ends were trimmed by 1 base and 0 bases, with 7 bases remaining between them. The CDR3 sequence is CASSLGLVSYEQYF. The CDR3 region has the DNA TGTGCCAGCAGCTTAGGACTAGTCTCCTACGAGCAGTACTTC. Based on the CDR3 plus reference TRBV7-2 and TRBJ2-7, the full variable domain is GAGVSQSPSNKVTEKGKDVELRCDPISGHTALYWYRQSLGQGLEFLIYFQGNSAPDKSGLPSDRFSAERTGGSVSTLTIQRTQQEDSAVYLCASSLGLVSYEQYFGPGTRLTVT.

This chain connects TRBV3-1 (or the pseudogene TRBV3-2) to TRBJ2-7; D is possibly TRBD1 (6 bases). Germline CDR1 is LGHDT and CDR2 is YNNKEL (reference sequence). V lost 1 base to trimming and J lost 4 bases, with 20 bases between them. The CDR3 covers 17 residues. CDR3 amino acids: CASSQVARDIKRYEQYF. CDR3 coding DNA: TGTGCCAGCAGCCAAGTAGCTCGGGACATAAAAAGATACGAGCAGTACTTC.

The CDR3 loop reads CASSAGLKGGGPQHF. CDR3 DNA: TGTGCCAGCAGTGCGGGGTTGAAGGGAGGGGGACCCCAGCATTTT. The chain employs TRBV28 and TRBJ1-5; tentatively, D is TRBD1 (6 bases). The germline CDR1 and CDR2 sequences are MDHEN and SYDVKM. The V and J ends lost 5 bases and 10 bases respectively, with 21 bases between them. The CDR3 sequence is 15 residues long.

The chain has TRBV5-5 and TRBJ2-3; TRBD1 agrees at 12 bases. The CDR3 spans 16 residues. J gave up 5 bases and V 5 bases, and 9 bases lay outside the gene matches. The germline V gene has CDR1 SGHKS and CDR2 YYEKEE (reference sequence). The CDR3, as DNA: TGTGCCAGCAGATCGGGACAGGGGGCTTTTCTAGATACGCAGTATTTT. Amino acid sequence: CASRSGQGAFLDTQYF. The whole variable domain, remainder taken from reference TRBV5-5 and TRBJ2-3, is DAGVTQSPTHLIKTRGQQVTLRCSPISGHKSVSWYQQVLGQGPQFIFQYYEKEERGRGNFPDRFSARQFPNYSSELNVNALLLGDSALYLCASRSGQGAFLDTQYFGPGTRLTVL.

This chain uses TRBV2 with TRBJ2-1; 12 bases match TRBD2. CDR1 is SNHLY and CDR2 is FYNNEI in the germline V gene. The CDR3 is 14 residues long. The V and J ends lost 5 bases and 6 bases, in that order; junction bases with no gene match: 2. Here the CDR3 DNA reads TGTGCCAGCAGTCTACTAGCGGGAGGCAATGAGCAGTTCTTC. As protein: CASSLLAGGNEQFF.

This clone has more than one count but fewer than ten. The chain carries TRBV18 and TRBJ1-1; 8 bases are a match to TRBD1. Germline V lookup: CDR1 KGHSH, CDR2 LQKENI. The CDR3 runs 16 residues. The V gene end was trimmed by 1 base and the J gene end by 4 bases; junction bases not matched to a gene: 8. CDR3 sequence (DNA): TGTGCCAGCTCACCACAGCAACAGGGGGGAGGCACTGAAGCTTTCTTT. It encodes CASSPQQQGGGTEAFF.

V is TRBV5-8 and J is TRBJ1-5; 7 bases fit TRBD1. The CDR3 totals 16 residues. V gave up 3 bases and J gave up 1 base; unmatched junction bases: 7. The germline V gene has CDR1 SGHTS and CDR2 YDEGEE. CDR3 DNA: TGTGCCAGCAGCTCCTGGACAGGCGGAAGCAATCAGCCCCAGCATTTT. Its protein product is CASSSWTGGSNQPQHF. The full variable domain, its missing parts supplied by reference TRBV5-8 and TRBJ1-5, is EAGVTQSPTHLIKTRGQQATLRCSPISGHTSVYWYQQALGLGLQFLLWYDEGEERNRGNFPPRFSGRQFPNYSSELNVNALELEDSALYLCASSSWTGGSNQPQHFGDGTRLSIL.

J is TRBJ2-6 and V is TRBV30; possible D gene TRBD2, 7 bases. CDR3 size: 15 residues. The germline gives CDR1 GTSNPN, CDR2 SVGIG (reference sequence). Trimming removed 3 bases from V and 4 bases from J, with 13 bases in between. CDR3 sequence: CAWRQGRAGANVLTF. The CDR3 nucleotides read TGTGCCTGGAGGCAGGGGAGGGCCGGGGCCAACGTCCTGACTTTC.

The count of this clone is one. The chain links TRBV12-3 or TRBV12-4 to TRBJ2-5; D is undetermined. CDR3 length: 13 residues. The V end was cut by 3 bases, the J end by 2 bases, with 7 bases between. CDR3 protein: CASSFYSQETQYF. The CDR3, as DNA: TGTGCCAGCAGTTTCTACTCACAAGAGACCCAGTACTTC.

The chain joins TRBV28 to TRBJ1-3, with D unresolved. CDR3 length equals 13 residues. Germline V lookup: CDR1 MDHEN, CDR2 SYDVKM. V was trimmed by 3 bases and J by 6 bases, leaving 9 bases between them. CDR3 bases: TGTGCCAGCAGTTTGGGCTCACAAAACACCATATATTTT. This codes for CASSLGSQNTIYF.

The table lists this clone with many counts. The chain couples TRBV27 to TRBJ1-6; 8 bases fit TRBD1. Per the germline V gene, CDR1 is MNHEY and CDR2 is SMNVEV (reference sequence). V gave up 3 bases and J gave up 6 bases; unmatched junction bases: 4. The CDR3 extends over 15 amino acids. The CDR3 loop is CASSFGTGFNSPLHF. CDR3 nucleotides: TGTGCCAGCAGTTTCGGGACAGGCTTTAATTCACCCCTCCACTTT.

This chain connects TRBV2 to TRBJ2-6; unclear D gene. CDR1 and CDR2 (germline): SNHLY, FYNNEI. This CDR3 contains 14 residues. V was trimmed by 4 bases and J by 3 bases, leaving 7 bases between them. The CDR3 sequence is CASSGAFGANVLTF. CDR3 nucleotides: TGTGCCAGCAGTGGGGCCTTTGGGGCCAACGTCCTGACTTTC.